This T cell receptor (beta chain) stems from a study of metastatic and nonmetastatic thyroid tumors. As for the study in general: Repertoire data that came from the blood and tumor or nodule tissue of malignant and benign thyroid patients were compared. Study-level results: Reported TCR beta diversity, measured in blood and tumor, was significantly higher for malignant thyroid tumors than for benign nodules.

Comment on this clone: What it recognizes is unknown.

Per the original data handling: In papillary thyroid cancer, a distant-metastasis classifier was built using CDR3 differences across clinicopathological groups. TCRdb reprocessed the PCR reads via MiXCR. The V and J calls were not made by the authors but by TCRdb's processing. This sample has under 95,000 clones, with roughly 13% found just once. Each patient went into thyroid surgery without having received any treatment. Germline V gives CDR1 MDHEN, CDR2 SYDVKM. V gave up 2 bases and J gave up 2 bases, with 16 bases separating them. The CDR3 length is 16 residues. The receptor's source is a female donor with papillary thyroid cancer or a benign thyroid nodule (not recorded which). Some clones in this sample may be carry-over from other donors' samples. The sequenced sample was blood. The chain recombines TRBV28 with TRBJ2-7; a possible D gene is TRBD2 (6 bases). CDR3 DNA sequence: TGTGCCAGCAGTTTACGAAGAGGGACTCTCCCCTACGAGCAGTACTTC. Protein sequence: CASSLRRGTLPYEQYF.